One and the same sample provided the 25 T cell receptor beta chains below, sequenced in a study of control samples from healthy donors and cancer patients. Here immunoSEQ multiplex PCR was the method, and the copy in TCRdb shows in-frame clones only, minus some. The data show over 85,000 clones, 85% to 90% seen once. Sequenced input: PBMCs. The receptors stem from a woman between 45 and 65 years old with colorectal cancer.

The chain is built from TRBV30 and TRBJ1-4; D unresolved. V lost 8 bases to trimming and J lost 0 bases, with 10 bases between them. CDR1 is GTSNPN, CDR2 SVGIG, per germline (reference sequence). This CDR3 region has 13 residues. The CDR3 DNA sequence: TGTGCCGGACCAGACGCAACTAATGAAAAACTGTTTTTT. Encoded protein: CAGPDATNEKLFF. The full variable domain, rest sourced from reference TRBV30 and TRBJ1-4, is SQTIHQWPATLVQPVGSPLSLECTVEGTSNPNLYWYRQAAGRGLQLLFYSVGIGQISSEVPQNLSASRPQDRQFILSSKKLLLSDSGFYLCAGPDATNEKLFFGSGTQLSVL.

The CDR3 here is CASKKEGYTEAFF. DNA for the CDR3: TGTGCCAGCAAGAAGGAAGGATACACTGAAGCTTTCTTT. The rearrangement links TRBV2 to TRBJ1-1; D is unresolved. Trimming cost V 7 bases and J 3 bases, with 12 bases left between them. CDR1 and CDR2 (germline): SNHLY, FYNNEI. CDR3 length: 13 amino acids. Full variable domain (remainder filled in from reference TRBV2 and TRBJ1-1): EPEVTQTPSHQVTQMGQEVILRCVPISNHLYFYWYRQILGQKVEFLVSFYNNEISEKSEIFDDQFSVERPDGSNFTLKIRSTKLEDSAMYFCASKKEGYTEAFFGQGTRLTVV.

This clone is a singleton in its sample. One end of the junction does not line up with germline, which may come from a read error. J is TRBJ2-3 and V is TRBV6-1, with D perhaps matching TRBD1 (6 bases). CDR3 length: 14 residues. Germline V gene data show CDR1 as MNHNS and CDR2 as SASEGT. The CDR3 sequence: CASSEVGTRKGIDF. CDR3 in DNA: TGTGCCAGCAGTGAAGTAGGGACAAGAAAGGGGATAGATTTT.

The chain carries TRBV6-6 and TRBJ1-4; D remains unclear. Trimming stripped 11 bases from V and 0 bases from J, with 10 bases between. CDR1 and CDR2 (germline): MNHNY, SVGAGI (reference sequence). This CDR3 has 13 amino acids. DNA for the CDR3: TGTGCCTCTCTACGGGCAACTAATGAAAAACTGTTTTTT. Translated, it gives CASLRATNEKLFF.

The chain has TRBV9 and TRBJ1-2; 8 nucleotides align to TRBD1. V lost 3 bases and J lost 4; bases outside the gene matches: 2. The CDR3 runs to 13 residues. Germline V gene sequence: CDR1 SGDLS, CDR2 YYNGEE. The CDR3 is CASSDQGAYGYTF. CDR3 DNA: TGTGCCAGCAGCGACCAGGGGGCCTATGGCTACACCTTC.

The chain employs TRBV21-1 and TRBJ1-1. TRBV21-1 is listed as a pseudogene. The CDR3 loop spans 11 amino acids. The CDR3: CASDGNTEAFF. Here the CDR3 DNA reads TGTGCCAGCGACGGGAACACTGAAGCTTTCTTT.

Note on this clone: This sample includes further DNA sequences coding for the same CDR3. J is TRBJ1-1 and V is TRBV20-1; D gene uncertain. Germline V gene data show CDR1 as DFQATT and CDR2 as SNEGSKA (reference sequence). This CDR3 comprises 11 residues. V lost 0 bases and J 2 bases, leaving 1 base between the germline ends. The CDR3 reads CSARENTEAFF. CDR3 nucleotides: TGCAGTGCTAGAGAAAACACTGAAGCTTTCTTT.

The gene calls are TRBV5-5 and TRBJ1-1; unclear D gene. The germline V and J ends were trimmed by 0 bases and 6 bases, with 9 bases remaining between them. The CDR3 is 13 residues long. Germline CDR1 is SGHKS and CDR2 is YYEKEE (reference sequence). The CDR3 nucleotides are TGTGCCAGCAGCTTGGCCTTGACTCCTGAAGCTTTCTTT. Translation gives CASSLALTPEAFF.

The rearrangement joins TRBV27 to TRBJ2-1; D remains ambiguous. Trimming took 2 bases from V and 2 from J, leaving 4 bases between them. This CDR3 contains 13 residues. Germline V gene lookup returns CDR1 MNHEY and CDR2 SMNVEV (reference sequence). CDR3 sequence reads: CASSLSTYNEQFF. The CDR3 region has the DNA TGTGCCAGCAGTTTAAGTACCTACAATGAGCAGTTCTTC.

The gene calls are TRBV2 and TRBJ1-1, with 10 positions matching TRBD1. This CDR3 is 14 amino acids long. The V gene end was trimmed by 6 bases and the J gene end by 1 base; junction bases not matched to a gene: 2. Germline values: CDR1 SNHLY, CDR2 FYNNEI. The CDR3 region is CASSGTGANTEAFF. As DNA, the CDR3 is TGTGCCAGCAGCGGGACAGGGGCGAACACTGAAGCTTTCTTT.

The chain recombines TRBV6-5 with TRBJ1-1; 8 nucleotides line up with TRBD1. From germline, CDR1 is MNHEY and CDR2 SVGAGI. CDR3 size: 13 residues. J gave up 11 bases and V 6 bases, and 11 bases lay outside the gene matches. The CDR3 spells CASSLQGAGEAFF. CDR3 DNA sequence: TGTGCCAGCAGCCTCCAGGGGGCGGGAGAGGCTTTCTTT.

V is TRBV14 and J is TRBJ2-2, with D tentatively TRBD1 (5 bases). This CDR3 has 15 residues. Trimming stripped 4 bases from V and 4 bases from J, with 13 bases between. Per germline, CDR1 SGHDN and CDR2 FVKESK. In DNA, the CDR3 is TGTGCCAGCAGCCCCAGGGATCTTGGCACCGGGGAGCTGTTTTTT. Amino acid sequence: CASSPRDLGTGELFF.

This chain links TRBV7-2 with TRBJ1-1; D gene uncertain. V lost 3 bases to trimming and J lost 4 bases, with 9 bases between them. The CDR3 is 13 amino acids. Germline assignment: CDR1 SGHTA and CDR2 FQGNSA. The CDR3, as DNA: TGTGCCAGCAGCTTGGAACTGAGCACTGAAGCTTTCTTT. Translated: CASSLELSTEAFF.

The chain employs TRBV6-5 and TRBJ1-5; D perhaps matches TRBD1 (5 bases). V was cut by 5 bases and J by 7 bases, with 15 bases left in between. The CDR3 length is 14 residues. The germline CDR1 and CDR2 sequences are MNHEY and SVGAGI. The CDR3 DNA is TGTGCCAGCAGTCTGAGGGGCGTCGGCCAGCCCCAGCATTTT. Amino acids: CASSLRGVGQPQHF.

The chain couples TRBV28 to TRBJ1-2; D possibly corresponds to TRBD1 (5 bases). CDR3 length equals 16 residues. CDR1 is MDHEN, CDR2 SYDVKM, per germline. The germline V and J ends were trimmed by 3 bases and 1 base, with 15 bases remaining between them. The CDR3 nucleotides are TGTGCCAGCAGTTTCTCCGGGGGTAGCTTTAACTATGGCTACACCTTC. Translation gives CASSFSGGSFNYGYTF.

The chain employs TRBV29-1 and TRBJ1-1; 8 nucleotides agree with TRBD1. V lost 5 bases, J lost 3 bases, and 5 bases stayed unmatched. Looked up from germline, CDR1 is SQVTM and CDR2 is ANQGSEA. The CDR3 is made up of 13 amino acids. The CDR3 coding sequence is TGCAGCGTTCAGACAGGGGTCTACACTGAAGCTTTCTTT. Protein: CSVQTGVYTEAFF. The full variable domain, with the rest looked up from reference TRBV29-1 and TRBJ1-1, is SAVISQKPSRDICQRGTSLTIQCQVDSQVTMMFWYRQQPGQSLTLIATANQGSEATYESGFVIDKFPISRPNLTFSTLTVSNMSPEDSSIYLCSVQTGVYTEAFFGQGTRLTVV.

The chain carries TRBV6-2 or TRBV6-3 and TRBJ1-5; tentative D call: TRBD1 (5 bases). This CDR3 contains 17 residues. Germline V gives CDR1 MNHEY, CDR2 SVGEGT. V lost 4 bases and J lost 3, with 19 bases in between. Here the CDR3 DNA reads TGTGCCAGCAGTTCATACACCGGGACGTTAGACAATCAGCCCCAGCATTTT. As protein: CASSSYTGTLDNQPQHF.

CDR3 loop: CASSLDGLDSPLHF. CDR3 in DNA: TGTGCCAGCAGCTTAGACGGTTTAGATTCACCCCTCCACTTT. The J gene is TRBJ1-6, the V gene TRBV7-8; no firm D call. CDR1 and CDR2 (germline): SGHVS, FQNEAQ. Trimming removed 1 base from V and 8 bases from J, with 9 bases in between. The CDR3 totals 14 residues.

The rearrangement uses TRBV9 and TRBJ1-5, with a weak D call TRBD1 (6 bases). Germline V lookup: CDR1 SGDLS, CDR2 YYNGEE. The CDR3 extends over 17 amino acids. Trimming took 4 bases from V and 1 from J, leaving 18 bases between them. CDR3 nucleotide sequence: TGTGCCAGCAGCCGCCCGGCAGGGGTCTCAAGCAATCAGCCCCAGCATTTT. Residues: CASSRPAGVSSNQPQHF.

This sequence joins TRBV2 and TRBJ2-7; D is uncertain. The germline V gene encodes CDR1 SNHLY and CDR2 FYNNEI. V shed 5 bases and J shed 3 bases, with 11 bases lying between them. This CDR3 is built from 13 residues. CDR3 amino acids: CASSSTGLYEQYV. DNA for the CDR3: TGTGCCAGCAGTTCCACGGGCCTCTACGAGCAGTACGTC.

This clone occurred once. The junction departs from germline at one end; a sequencing error may be responsible. This chain joins TRBV20-1 and TRBJ1-2; D may be TRBD1 (5 bases). From germline, CDR1 is DFQATT and CDR2 SNEGSKA (reference sequence). The CDR3 is 11 amino acids. CDR3 DNA: TGCAGTGCTAGAGCGTCGGGACTCCCTCCCTTC. It yields the protein CSARASGLPPF.

The chain is built from TRBV4-2 and TRBJ1-2; tentatively, D is TRBD1 (6 bases). This CDR3 is built from 15 residues. The germline CDR1 and CDR2 sequences are LGHNA and YNFKEQ. Deletions cut 4 bases from V and 5 bases from J, with 17 bases between. The CDR3 region is CASSPTGGPKYGYTF. For the CDR3, the DNA is TGTGCCAGCAGCCCAACGGGGGGGCCGAAATATGGCTACACCTTC.

This chain uses TRBV28 with TRBJ2-7; 7 bases map to TRBD1. The CDR3 totals 13 residues. CDR1 MDHEN and CDR2 SYDVKM come from the germline V gene. The V gene end was trimmed by 3 bases and the J gene end by 5 bases; junction bases not matched to a gene: 4. DNA for the CDR3: TGTGCCAGCAGTTTGACAGGGCAGCACGAGCAGTACGTC. The encoded protein is CASSLTGQHEQYV.

This chain joins TRBV6-6 and TRBJ2-7; D might be TRBD2 (5 bases). Between the trimmed V and J ends, which lost 2 bases and 5 bases, there was a span of 16 bases. This CDR3 is 15 amino acids long. The V gene's germline CDR1 is MNHNY and CDR2 SVGAGI (reference sequence). The CDR3 nucleotides are TGTGCCAGCAGTTACCGGGCAGCGCCGAGGGACGAGCAGTACGTC. Protein product: CASSYRAAPRDEQYV.

The J gene is TRBJ2-7, the V gene TRBV27; D gene ambiguous. Germline assignment: CDR1 MNHEY and CDR2 SMNVEV (reference sequence). Trimming removed 6 bases at V and 3 bases at J, with 21 bases between. The CDR3 consists of 16 residues. CDR3 sequence reads: CASRRKASTSFYEQYV. In DNA, the CDR3 is TGTGCCAGCAGACGTAAGGCATCGACAAGTTTCTACGAGCAGTACGTC.